This T cell receptor beta chain is drawn from a study of blood T cell repertoires in COVID-19. As for the study in general: T cells, B-cell-depleted T cells, or PBMCs supplied cDNA or gDNA.

TCRdb's table, derived via immunoSEQ multiplex PCR, lists solely in-frame clones and lacks some. The data hold some 240,000 clones, with 87% observed a single time. Germline CDR1 is MDHEN and CDR2 is SYDVKM. V gave up 8 bases and J gave up 2 bases, with 10 bases separating them. The CDR3 covers 12 residues. The gene calls are TRBV28 and TRBJ2-7; D is ambiguous. The sample consisted of peripheral blood. The receptor's source is a man in his 60s who had recovered from COVID-19. CDR3 amino acids: CASLADPYEQYF. As DNA, the CDR3 is TGTGCCAGCCTCGCAGATCCCTACGAGCAGTACTTC. The full variable domain, with the rest looked up from reference TRBV28 and TRBJ2-7, is DVKVTQSSRYLVKRTGEKVFLECVQDMDHENMFWYRQDPGLGLRLIYFSYDVKMKEKGDIPEGYSVSREKKERFSLILESASTNQTSMYLCASLADPYEQYFGPGTRLTVT.